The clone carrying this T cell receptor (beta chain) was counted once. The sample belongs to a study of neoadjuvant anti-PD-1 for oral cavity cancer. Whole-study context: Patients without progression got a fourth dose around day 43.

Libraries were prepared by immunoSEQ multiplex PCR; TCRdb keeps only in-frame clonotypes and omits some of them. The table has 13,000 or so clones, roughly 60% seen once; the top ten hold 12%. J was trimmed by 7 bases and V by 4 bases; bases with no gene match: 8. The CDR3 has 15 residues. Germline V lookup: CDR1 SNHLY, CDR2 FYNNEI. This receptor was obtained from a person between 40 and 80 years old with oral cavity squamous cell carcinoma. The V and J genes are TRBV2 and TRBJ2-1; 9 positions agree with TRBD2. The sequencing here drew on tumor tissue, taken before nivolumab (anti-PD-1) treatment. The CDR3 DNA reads TGTGCCAGCAGTGTATCAGGACTAGCGCTAAATGAGCAGTTCTTC. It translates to CASSVSGLALNEQFF.